The sequence of this T cell receptor (beta chain) was determined in a study of response to subunit inactivated influenza vaccine. In this sample, this clonotype turned up a few times. TCRdb re-called the RT-PCR reads with MiXCR, one entry per CDR3 protein. This table has under 200,000 distinct CDR3 sequences, approximately 12% appearing once. Unmatched junction bases numbered 3, after V lost 0 bases and J lost 4 bases. This CDR3 is 15 amino acids long. Per germline, CDR1 LNHNV and CDR2 YYDKDF (reference sequence). Another study also made use of these data, one on T cells expressing NK-cell markers. From that report: TCR beta cDNA was generated via 5'RACE template switching incorporating UMIs. TCR beta repertoires came from sorted CD3+CD56+NKG2C+, CD3+CD56+NKG2C- and CD3+CD56-NKG2C+ T cells.

The sequence was collected from a man aged 45-65 years who received an inactivated influenza vaccine. Here the sequenced sample was CD8+ T cells sorted from PBMCs, taken 12 days after vaccination. This rearrangement joins TRBV15 to TRBJ1-5, with 7 positions matching TRBD1. The CDR3 region has the DNA TGTGCCACCAGCAGAGAGGGACAGCTTAATCAGCCCCAGCATTTT. Protein: CATSREGQLNQPQHF.